The source of this T cell receptor (beta chain) is a study of Ad26.COV2.S vaccination and SARS-CoV-2 variants. The wider study: Ad26.COV2.S given intramuscularly, once or twice 56 days apart.

Treatment reported: some 19 received Ad26.COV2.S at low or high dose, single or two shots; about five received placebo; per-sample allocation not given. On day 63 after the first injection, vaccine and placebo recipients gave samples. The donor was a Boston adult aged 18-55 years. The CDR3 runs to 15 residues. Germline CDR1 and CDR2: SGHRS and YFSETQ. V lost 0 bases and J 5 bases, leaving 14 bases between the germline ends. Study-wide findings and caveats: Breadth, reportedly substantial, characterized the spike-specific CD8+ and CD4+ T cell responses after vaccination.

Worth noting for this clone: Its antigen is still unknown.

Data came from immunoSEQ multiplex PCR; TCRdb stores just in-frame clones and leaves some out. The sample consists of approximately 350,000 clones, 87% of them appearing once. The input for sequencing was peripheral blood, taken in a trial of Ad26.COV2.S vaccine versus placebo. This clonotype was obtained from a person between 18 and 65 years old who received the Ad26.COV2.S COVID-19 vaccine or a placebo. V gene TRBV5-1 combines with J gene TRBJ1-1; tentative D call: TRBD1 (5 bases). Written as DNA, the CDR3 is TGCGCCAGCAGCTTGGCCCATGTAGGGGCGACTGAAGCTTTCTTT. This encodes CASSLAHVGATEAFF.